The 10 T cell receptor beta chains reported below all come from one sample, sequenced in a study of blood T cell repertoires in COVID-19. Repertoires were generated with immunoSEQ multiplex PCR, while TCRdb's copy carries only in-frame clones and drops some. Of roughly 50,000 clones listed, 89% are singletons. Sequenced sample: peripheral blood. The receptors here all came from a human donor in a cohort sampled during active COVID-19.

The V call is TRBV11-3, the J call TRBJ2-1; TRBD2 agrees at 10 bases. This CDR3 has 17 residues. Germline values: CDR1 SGHNT, CDR2 YENEEA. V shed 0 bases, J shed 8 bases, and the junction held 10 bases outside the gene matches. The CDR3 sequence: CASSLEQSLLAGYEQFF. CDR3 DNA: TGTGCCAGCAGCTTAGAGCAATCCCTACTAGCGGGGTATGAGCAGTTCTTC.

This clone is a singleton in its sample. The chain is built from TRBV11-2 and TRBJ2-7, with TRBD2 matching 7 bases. The germline gives CDR1 SGHAT, CDR2 FQNNGV. This CDR3 has 17 amino acids. The V gene end was trimmed by 0 bases and the J gene end by 3 bases; junction bases not matched to a gene: 11. CDR3: CASSLDGFQGGVYEQYF. Written as DNA, the CDR3 is TGTGCCAGCAGCTTAGATGGGTTTCAGGGAGGGGTCTACGAGCAGTACTTC.

The chain carries TRBV6-5 and TRBJ1-2; D is unresolved. This CDR3 is built from 12 residues. From germline, CDR1 is MNHEY and CDR2 SVGAGI. Trimming cost V 4 bases and J 4 bases, with 7 bases left between them. CDR3 loop: CASSSHVYGYTF. The CDR3 DNA follows: TGTGCCAGCAGTTCACACGTCTATGGCTACACCTTC.

This chain connects TRBV4-1 to TRBJ1-1; D is uncertain. Trimming left V 4 bases short and J 0 bases short, with 12 bases between. The germline CDR1 and CDR2 sequences are MGHRA and YSYEKL. The CDR3 runs to 15 residues. This CDR3 reads CASSPPLGVNTEAFF. The CDR3, as DNA: TGCGCCAGCAGCCCCCCCCTGGGCGTGAACACTGAAGCTTTCTTT.

The CDR3: CASSLGQGYGYTF. CDR3 nucleotides: TGTGCCAGTAGTCTTGGACAGGGCTATGGCTACACCTTC. This chain uses TRBV19 with TRBJ1-2, with 8 positions matching TRBD1. CDR3 size: 13 residues. After removal of 5 bases from V and 4 bases from J, the junction contained 3 bases not matched to a gene. Per germline, CDR1 LNHDA and CDR2 SQIVND (reference sequence).

The chain couples TRBV7-8 to TRBJ2-7, with 8 bases fitting TRBD1. Germline V gives CDR1 SGHVS, CDR2 FQNEAQ. Germline trimming cut 6 bases from V and 7 bases from J; bases unmatched to any gene: 11. This CDR3 region has 14 residues. CDR3 in DNA: TGTGCCAGCAGACTAAGGGACAGGCTGGGGGAGCAGTACTTC. It codes for CASRLRDRLGEQYF. The whole variable domain, filled in from reference TRBV7-8 and TRBJ2-7, reads GAGVSQSPRYKVAKRGQDVALRCDPISGHVSLFWYQQALGQGPEFLTYFQNEAQLDKSGLPSDRFFAERPEGSVSTLKIQRTQQEDSAVYLCASRLRDRLGEQYFGPGTRLTVT.

This clone was counted between two and nine times. The chain couples TRBV14 to TRBJ1-2; no clear D. The CDR3 loop spans 11 amino acids. Germline-derived CDR1 and CDR2 are SGHDN and FVKESK. Deletions cut 3 bases from V and 7 bases from J, with 6 bases between. This chain's CDR3 is CASSHVGGYTF. The DNA of the CDR3 is TGTGCCAGCAGCCACGTCGGTGGCTACACCTTC.

The chain employs TRBV9 and TRBJ1-2, with D possibly matching TRBD1 (6 bases). Germline CDR1 is SGDLS and CDR2 is YYNGEE. The CDR3 is made up of 13 amino acids. Trimming removed 0 bases at V and 5 bases at J, with 8 bases between. The CDR3 sequence is CASSVDQGYGYTF. The CDR3 nucleotides are TGTGCCAGCAGCGTAGATCAGGGGTATGGCTACACCTTC.

The CDR3 nucleotides are TGCGCCAGCAGCCAAGGGGAGGGAGGGGGTCAGCCCCAGCATTTT. Protein product: CASSQGEGGGQPQHF. The rearrangement links TRBV4-1 to TRBJ1-5; a weak D match, TRBD1 (6 bases). The CDR3 runs 15 residues. CDR1 is MGHRA, CDR2 YSYEKL, per germline. Between the trimmed V and J ends, which lost 1 base and 6 bases, there was a span of 13 bases.

The chain is built from TRBV7-9 and TRBJ1-2, with a tentative D call TRBD1 (6 bases). There are 15 residues in the CDR3. The germline gives CDR1 SEHNR, CDR2 FQNEAQ (reference sequence). V was shortened by 4 bases and J by 5 bases, with 17 bases between the two germline ends. The CDR3 bases are TGTGCCAGCAGCTCGACCCGGACAGACGTATATGGCTACACCTTC. Residues: CASSSTRTDVYGYTF.